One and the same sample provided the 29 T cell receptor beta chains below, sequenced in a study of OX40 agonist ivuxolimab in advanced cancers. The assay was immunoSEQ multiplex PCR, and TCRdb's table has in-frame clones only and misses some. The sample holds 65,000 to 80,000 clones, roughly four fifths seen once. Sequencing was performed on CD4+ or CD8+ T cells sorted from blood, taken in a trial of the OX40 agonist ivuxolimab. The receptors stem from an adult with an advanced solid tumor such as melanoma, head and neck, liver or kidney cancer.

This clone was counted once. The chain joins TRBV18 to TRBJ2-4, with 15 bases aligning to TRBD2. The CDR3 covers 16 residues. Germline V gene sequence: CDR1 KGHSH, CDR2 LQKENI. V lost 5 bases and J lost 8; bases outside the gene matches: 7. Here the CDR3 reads CASSTGLAGGEDIQYF. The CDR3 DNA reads TGTGCCAGCTCAACGGGACTAGCGGGGGGCGAGGACATTCAGTACTTC.

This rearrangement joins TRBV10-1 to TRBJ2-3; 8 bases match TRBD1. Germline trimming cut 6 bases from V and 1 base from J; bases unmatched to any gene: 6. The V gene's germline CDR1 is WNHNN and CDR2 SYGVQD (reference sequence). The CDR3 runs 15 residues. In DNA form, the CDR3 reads TGCGCCAGCAGCGCAGGGGGCCTTGGCACAGATACGCAGTATTTT. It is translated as CASSAGGLGTDTQYF.

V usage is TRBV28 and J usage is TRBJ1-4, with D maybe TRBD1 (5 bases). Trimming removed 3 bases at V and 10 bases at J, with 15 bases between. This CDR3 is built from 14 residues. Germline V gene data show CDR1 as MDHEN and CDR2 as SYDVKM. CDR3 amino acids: CASSLLGTVGKLFF. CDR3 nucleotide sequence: TGTGCCAGCAGTTTGCTGGGGACGGTCGGAAAACTGTTTTTT.

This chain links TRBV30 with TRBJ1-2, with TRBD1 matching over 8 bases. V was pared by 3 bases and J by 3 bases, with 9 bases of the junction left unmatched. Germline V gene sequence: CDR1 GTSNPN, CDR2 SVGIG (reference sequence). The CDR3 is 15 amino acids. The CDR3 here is CAWSDRTGTDYGYTF. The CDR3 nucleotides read TGTGCCTGGAGCGACCGGACAGGGACGGACTATGGCTACACCTTC.

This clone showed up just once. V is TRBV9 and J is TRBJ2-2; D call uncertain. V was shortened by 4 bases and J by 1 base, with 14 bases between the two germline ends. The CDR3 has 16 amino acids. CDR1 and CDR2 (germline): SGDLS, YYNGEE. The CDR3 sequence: CASSPRVGLNTGELFF. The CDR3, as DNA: TGTGCCAGCAGCCCTCGGGTAGGCCTGAACACCGGGGAGCTGTTTTTT.

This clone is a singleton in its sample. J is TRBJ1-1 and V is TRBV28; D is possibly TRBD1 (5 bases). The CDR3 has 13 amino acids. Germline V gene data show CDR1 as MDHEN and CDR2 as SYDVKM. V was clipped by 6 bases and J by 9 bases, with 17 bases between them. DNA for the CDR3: TGTGCCAGCAGACGACCGACAGTCGATAAAGCTTTCTTT. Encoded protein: CASRRPTVDKAFF.

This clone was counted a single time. CDR3 DNA: TGTGCCTGGAGGAAGTTGGACAGACAAAACAATGAGCAGTTCTTC. Protein: CAWRKLDRQNNEQFF. This chain uses TRBV30 with TRBJ2-1; D is perhaps TRBD1 (6 bases). The germline V gene encodes CDR1 GTSNPN and CDR2 SVGIG (reference sequence). The CDR3 covers 15 residues. The V and J ends lost 3 bases and 5 bases respectively, with 17 bases between them. Combining the CDR3 with reference TRBV30 and TRBJ2-1 gives the whole variable domain SQTIHQWPATLVQPVGSPLSLECTVEGTSNPNLYWYRQAAGRGLQLLFYSVGIGQISSEVPQNLSASRPQDRQFILSSKKLLLSDSGFYLCAWRKLDRQNNEQFFGPGTRLTVL.

CDR3 sequence: CSVVEQEISYEQYF. CDR3 DNA sequence: TGCAGCGTTGTAGAACAGGAGATCTCCTACGAGCAGTACTTC. The genes are TRBV29-1 and TRBJ2-7; TRBD1 is a possible D gene (5 bases). The V and J ends lost 4 bases and 0 bases respectively, with 13 bases between them. The CDR3 consists of 14 residues. Germline lookup yields CDR1 SQVTM and CDR2 ANQGSEA.

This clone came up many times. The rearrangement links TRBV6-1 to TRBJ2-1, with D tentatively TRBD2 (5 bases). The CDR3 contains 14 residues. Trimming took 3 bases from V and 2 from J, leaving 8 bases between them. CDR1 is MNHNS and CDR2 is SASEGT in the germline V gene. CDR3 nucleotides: TGTGCCAGCAGTGAGACTACCCCCTACAATGAGCAGTTCTTC. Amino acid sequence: CASSETTPYNEQFF.

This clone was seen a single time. The CDR3 DNA reads TGTGCCAGCAGCTTGGATTACAGGGGGTTGGATGAAGCTTTCTTT. It yields the protein CASSLDYRGLDEAFF. The chain couples TRBV7-2 to TRBJ1-1; 8 bases match TRBD1. Germline V gene sequence: CDR1 SGHTA, CDR2 FQGNSA. This CDR3 comprises 15 residues. V shed 3 bases and J 7 bases; nucleotides not matched to a gene: 10.

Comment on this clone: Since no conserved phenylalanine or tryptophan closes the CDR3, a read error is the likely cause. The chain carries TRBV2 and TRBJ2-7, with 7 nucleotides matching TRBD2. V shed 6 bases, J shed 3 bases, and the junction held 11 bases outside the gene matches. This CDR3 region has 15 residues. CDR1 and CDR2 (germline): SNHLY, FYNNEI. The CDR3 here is CASSSFSGGGYEQYL. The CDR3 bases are TGTGCCAGCAGCTCCTTCTCGGGAGGTGGCTACGAGCAGTACCTC.

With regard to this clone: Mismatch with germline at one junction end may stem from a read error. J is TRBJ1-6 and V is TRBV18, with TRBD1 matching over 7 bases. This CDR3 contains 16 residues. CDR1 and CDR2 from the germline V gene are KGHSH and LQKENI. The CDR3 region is CASSPQGNPYNSPLHF. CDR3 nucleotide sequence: TGTGCCAGCTCTCCACAGGGGAACCCCTATAATTCACCCCTCCACTTT. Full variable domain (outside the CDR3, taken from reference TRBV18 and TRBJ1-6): NAGVMQNPRHLVRRRGQEARLRCSPMKGHSHVYWYRQLPEEGLKFMVYLQKENIIDESGMPKERFSAEFPKEGPSILRIQQVVRGDSAAYFCASSPQGNPYNSPLHFGNGTRLTVT.

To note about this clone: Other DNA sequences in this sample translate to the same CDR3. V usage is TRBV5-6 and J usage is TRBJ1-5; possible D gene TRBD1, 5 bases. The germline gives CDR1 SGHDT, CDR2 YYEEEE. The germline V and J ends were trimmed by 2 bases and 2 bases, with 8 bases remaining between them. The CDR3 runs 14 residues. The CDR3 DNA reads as TGTGCCAGCAGCTTAGAAGGGGGCAATCAGCCCCAGCATTTT. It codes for CASSLEGGNQPQHF. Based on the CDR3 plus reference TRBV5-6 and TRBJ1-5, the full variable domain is DAGVTQSPTHLIKTRGQQVTLRCSPKSGHDTVSWYQQALGQGPQFIFQYYEEEERQRGNFPDRFSGHQFPNYSSELNVNALLLGDSALYLCASSLEGGNQPQHFGDGTRLSIL.

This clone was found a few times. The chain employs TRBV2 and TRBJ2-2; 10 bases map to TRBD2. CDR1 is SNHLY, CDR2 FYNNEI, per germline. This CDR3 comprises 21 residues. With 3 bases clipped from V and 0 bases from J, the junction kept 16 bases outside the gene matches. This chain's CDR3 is CASSEKASGSYYNANTGELFF. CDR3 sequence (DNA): TGTGCCAGCAGTGAGAAGGCTAGCGGGAGCTATTACAATGCGAACACCGGGGAGCTGTTTTTT.

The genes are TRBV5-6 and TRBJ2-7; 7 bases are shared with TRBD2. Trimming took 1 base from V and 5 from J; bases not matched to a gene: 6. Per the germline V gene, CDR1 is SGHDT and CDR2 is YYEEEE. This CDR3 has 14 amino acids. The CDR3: CASSLNGGGNEQYV. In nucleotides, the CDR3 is TGTGCCAGCAGCTTGAATGGGGGAGGGAACGAGCAGTACGTC.

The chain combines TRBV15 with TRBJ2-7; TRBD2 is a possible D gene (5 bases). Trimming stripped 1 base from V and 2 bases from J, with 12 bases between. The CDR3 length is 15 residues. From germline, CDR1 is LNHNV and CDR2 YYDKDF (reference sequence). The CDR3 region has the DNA TGTGCCACCAGCAGAGGGGTACTAGATCCCTACGAGCAGTACTTC. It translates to CATSRGVLDPYEQYF.

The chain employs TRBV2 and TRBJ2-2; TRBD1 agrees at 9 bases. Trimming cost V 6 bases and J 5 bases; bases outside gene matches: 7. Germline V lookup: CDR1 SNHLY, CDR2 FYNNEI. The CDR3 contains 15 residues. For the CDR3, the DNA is TGTGCCAGCAGGAAAGTGACAGGGGGTACCGGGGAGCTGTTTTTT. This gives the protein CASRKVTGGTGELFF.

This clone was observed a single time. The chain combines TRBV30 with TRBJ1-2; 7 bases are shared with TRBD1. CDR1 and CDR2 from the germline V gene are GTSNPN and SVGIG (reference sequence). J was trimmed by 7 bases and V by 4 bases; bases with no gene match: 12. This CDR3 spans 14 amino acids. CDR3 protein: CAWTGNRGSTGYTF. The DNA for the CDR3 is TGTGCCTGGACGGGGAACAGGGGATCGACTGGCTACACCTTC.

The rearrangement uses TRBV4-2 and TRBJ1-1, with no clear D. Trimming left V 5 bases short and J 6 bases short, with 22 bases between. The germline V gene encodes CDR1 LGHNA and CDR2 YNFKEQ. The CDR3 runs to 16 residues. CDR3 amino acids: CASSSQDGEFGSEAFF. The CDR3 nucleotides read TGTGCCAGCAGCTCCCAAGACGGGGAGTTTGGTTCTGAAGCTTTCTTT.

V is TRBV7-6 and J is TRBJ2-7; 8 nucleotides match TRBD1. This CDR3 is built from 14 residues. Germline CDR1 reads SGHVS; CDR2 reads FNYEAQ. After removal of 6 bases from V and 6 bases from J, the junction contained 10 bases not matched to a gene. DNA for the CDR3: TGTGCCAGCAGAGGGGGGACAGGCTTTGGCGAGCAGTACTTC. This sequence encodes CASRGGTGFGEQYF.

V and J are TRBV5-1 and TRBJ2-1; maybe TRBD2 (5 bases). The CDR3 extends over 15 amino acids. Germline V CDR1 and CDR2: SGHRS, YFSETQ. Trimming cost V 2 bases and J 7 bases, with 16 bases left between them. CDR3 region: CASSLGLGMGNEQFF. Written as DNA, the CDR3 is TGCGCCAGCAGCTTAGGACTCGGAATGGGGAATGAGCAGTTCTTC. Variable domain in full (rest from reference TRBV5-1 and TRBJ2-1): KAGVTQTPRYLIKTRGQQVTLSCSPISGHRSVSWYQQTPGQGLQFLFEYFSETQRNKGNFPGRFSGRQFSNSRSEMNVSTLELGDSALYLCASSLGLGMGNEQFFGPGTRLTVL.

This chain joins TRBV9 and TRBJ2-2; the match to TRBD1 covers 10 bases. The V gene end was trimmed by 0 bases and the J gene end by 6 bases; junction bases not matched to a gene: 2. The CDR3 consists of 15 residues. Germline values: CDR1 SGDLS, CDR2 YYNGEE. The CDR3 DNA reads TGTGCCAGCAGCGTAGGACAGGGGGCTGCCGGGGAGCTGTTTTTT. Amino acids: CASSVGQGAAGELFF.

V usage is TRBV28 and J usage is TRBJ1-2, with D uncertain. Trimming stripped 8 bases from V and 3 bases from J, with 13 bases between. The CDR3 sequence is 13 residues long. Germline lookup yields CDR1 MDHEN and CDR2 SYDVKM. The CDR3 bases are TGTGCCAGCTCTTCCCCACCGGACTATGGCTACACCTTC. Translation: CASSSPPDYGYTF.

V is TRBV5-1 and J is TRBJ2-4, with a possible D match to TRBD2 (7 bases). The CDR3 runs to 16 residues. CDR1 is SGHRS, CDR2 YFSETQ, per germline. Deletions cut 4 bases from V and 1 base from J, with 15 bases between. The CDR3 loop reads CASSPEGGRAKNIQYF. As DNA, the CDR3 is TGCGCCAGCAGCCCCGAGGGGGGGCGCGCCAAAAACATTCAGTACTTC.

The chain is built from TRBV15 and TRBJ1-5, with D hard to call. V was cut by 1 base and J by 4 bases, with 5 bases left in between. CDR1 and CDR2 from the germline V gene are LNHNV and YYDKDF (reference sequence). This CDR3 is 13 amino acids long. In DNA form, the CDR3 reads TGTGCCACCAGCAGAGCCTGGAATCAGCCCCAGCATTTT. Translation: CATSRAWNQPQHF.

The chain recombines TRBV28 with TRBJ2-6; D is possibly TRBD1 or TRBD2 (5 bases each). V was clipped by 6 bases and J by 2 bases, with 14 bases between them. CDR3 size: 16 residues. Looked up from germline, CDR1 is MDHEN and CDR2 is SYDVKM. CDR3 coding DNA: TGTGCCAGCAGACTCTCCGGGGCAACTGGGGCCAACGTCCTGACTTTC. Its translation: CASRLSGATGANVLTF. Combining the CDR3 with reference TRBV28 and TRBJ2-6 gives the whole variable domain DVKVTQSSRYLVKRTGEKVFLECVQDMDHENMFWYRQDPGLGLRLIYFSYDVKMKEKGDIPEGYSVSREKKERFSLILESASTNQTSMYLCASRLSGATGANVLTFGAGSRLTVL.

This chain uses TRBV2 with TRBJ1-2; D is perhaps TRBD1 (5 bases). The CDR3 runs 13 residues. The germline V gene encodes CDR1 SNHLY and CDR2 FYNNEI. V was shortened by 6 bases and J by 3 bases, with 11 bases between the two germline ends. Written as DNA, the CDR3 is TGTGCCAGCAGCCCTCCAGGGTACTATGGCTACACCTTC. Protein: CASSPPGYYGYTF.

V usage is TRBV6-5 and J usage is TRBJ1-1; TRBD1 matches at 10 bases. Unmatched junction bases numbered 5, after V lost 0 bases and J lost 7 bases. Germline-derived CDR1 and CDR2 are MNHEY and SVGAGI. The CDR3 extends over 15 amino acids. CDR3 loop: CASSYSTGQGIEAFF. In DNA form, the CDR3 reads TGTGCCAGCAGTTACTCTACGGGACAGGGGATTGAAGCTTTCTTT.

CDR3 protein: CASSQDSTRTFTDTQYF. CDR3 coding DNA: TGTGCCAGCAGCCAAGATTCCACTAGGACCTTCACAGATACGCAGTATTTT. The chain combines TRBV4-2 with TRBJ2-3; tentatively, D is TRBD2 (5 bases). The germline V gene has CDR1 LGHNA and CDR2 YNFKEQ. V was shortened by 0 bases and J by 2 bases, with 15 bases between the two germline ends. There are 17 residues in the CDR3.